This passage covers 11 T cell receptor beta chains from one sample sequenced in a study of blood T cell repertoires in COVID-19. Assay used: immunoSEQ multiplex PCR; TCRdb lists only in-frame clones, some missing. This sample has 99,000 or so clones, with around 86% found just once. Sequencing was done on a sample of peripheral blood. The receptors here all came from a man in his fifties or sixties with acute or convalescent COVID-19.

The V and J genes are TRBV11-3 and TRBJ2-1; the D gene is possibly TRBD2 (6 bases). The germline CDR1 and CDR2 sequences are SGHNT and YENEEA. Trimming shortened V by 5 bases and J by 0 bases, and 11 bases separated the two germline ends. CDR3 length: 15 residues. In nucleotides, the CDR3 is TGTGCCAGCAGCCGGACGGGAGTCTCCTACAATGAGCAGTTCTTC. Translating gives CASSRTGVSYNEQFF.

The rearrangement uses TRBV9 and TRBJ2-2; 8 bases are a match to TRBD2. Trimming removed 1 base from V and 3 bases from J; junction bases left unmatched: 2. Germline CDR1 SGDLS, CDR2 YYNGEE. The CDR3 spans 15 residues. The CDR3 nucleotides are TGTGCCAGCAGCGTAACTAGCGGAGACACCGGGGAGCTGTTTTTT. It yields the protein CASSVTSGDTGELFF.

The CDR3: CASSLRASGAYNEQFF. CDR3 DNA: TGTGCCAGCAGCTTAAGGGCTAGCGGAGCGTACAATGAGCAGTTCTTC. The J gene is TRBJ2-1, the V gene TRBV7-3, with 7 bases identical to TRBD2. V was pared by 1 base and J by 4 bases, with 7 bases of the junction left unmatched. Germline V gene lookup returns CDR1 SGHTA and CDR2 FQGTGA. The CDR3 runs 16 residues.

This clone has more than one count but fewer than ten. The genes are TRBV14 and TRBJ2-7; the D gene is possibly TRBD1 (6 bases). From germline, CDR1 is SGHDN and CDR2 FVKESK. Trimming shortened V by 1 base and J by 3 bases, and 16 bases separated the two germline ends. The CDR3 covers 16 residues. CDR3 loop: CASSQATGFSRYEQYF. The CDR3 nucleotides are TGTGCCAGCAGCCAAGCTACAGGGTTCTCCCGCTACGAGCAGTACTTC.

The V and J genes are TRBV12-3 or TRBV12-4 and TRBJ1-2, with 7 bases that match TRBD1. The length of the CDR3 is 13 residues. Germline trimming cut 6 bases from V and 8 bases from J; bases unmatched to any gene: 9. The CDR3 loop reads CASSRGQLGGYTF. DNA of the CDR3: TGTGCCAGCAGCCGGGGACAGCTGGGCGGCTACACCTTC.

This clone was counted between two and nine times. The CDR3 loop reads CASSPRSGGFRYNEQFF. The CDR3 bases are TGTGCCAGCAGCCCACGATCAGGGGGGTTCCGGTACAATGAGCAGTTCTTC. This chain links TRBV11-3 with TRBJ2-1, with D perhaps TRBD1 (7 bases). Deletions cut 5 bases from V and 4 bases from J, with 21 bases between. This CDR3 is built from 17 residues. CDR1 is SGHNT and CDR2 is YENEEA in the germline V gene.

The chain employs TRBV4-1 and TRBJ1-6, with 11 bases lining up with TRBD1. CDR1 is MGHRA and CDR2 is YSYEKL in the germline V gene. The trim removed 0 bases at V and 2 bases at J, leaving 6 bases unmatched. CDR3 length: 19 amino acids. Here the CDR3 reads CASSQDTPGQGAYNSPLHF. The CDR3 DNA reads TGCGCCAGCAGCCAAGACACACCGGGACAGGGGGCCTATAATTCACCCCTCCACTTT.

This sequence joins TRBV11-2 and TRBJ2-7; a possible D gene is TRBD2 (6 bases). The germline CDR1 and CDR2 sequences are SGHAT and FQNNGV. CDR3 length: 15 amino acids. Trimming took off 1 base at V and 1 base at J, with 11 bases between the two ends. The chain's CDR3 is CASSLAAGRSYEQYF. DNA of the CDR3: TGTGCCAGCAGCTTAGCCGCGGGACGATCCTACGAGCAGTACTTC.

V gene TRBV6-5 combines with J gene TRBJ2-7, with 12 bases that match TRBD2. Germline V CDR1 and CDR2: MNHEY, SVGAGI. This CDR3 is built from 15 residues. Trimming took 6 bases from V and 4 from J; bases not matched to a gene: 7. The CDR3 DNA sequence: TGTGCCAGCAGCGGCTCGACTAGCGGGAGATACGAGCAGTACTTC. The encoded protein is CASSGSTSGRYEQYF.

The genes are TRBV7-9 and TRBJ1-2; the D is unclear. Trimming shortened V by 1 base and J by 0 bases, and 12 bases separated the two germline ends. This CDR3 has 16 amino acids. Germline V gives CDR1 SEHNR, CDR2 FQNEAQ (reference sequence). The CDR3 nucleotides read TGTGCCAGCAGCTTAGGGGCAGCAATAACTAACTATGGCTACACCTTC. It codes for CASSLGAAITNYGYTF.

This clone was observed a few times. The rearrangement joins TRBV9 to TRBJ2-1, with 12 bases matching TRBD2. Per germline, CDR1 SGDLS and CDR2 YYNGEE. The V segment lost 4 bases and the J segment 7 bases; nucleotides outside the gene matches: 9. The CDR3 extends over 16 amino acids. The CDR3 region has the DNA TGTGCCAGCAGCTTGATAGGACTAGCGGGGCTTAATGAGCAGTTCTTC. This sequence encodes CASSLIGLAGLNEQFF. The full variable domain, in which reference TRBV9 and TRBJ2-1 provide the parts outside the CDR3, is DSGVTQTPKHLITATGQRVTLRCSPRSGDLSVYWYQQSLDQGLQFLIQYYNGEERAKGNILERFSAQQFPDLHSELNLSSLELGDSALYFCASSLIGLAGLNEQFFGPGTRLTVL.